This T cell receptor (beta chain) was obtained from a study of OX40 agonist ivuxolimab in advanced cancers. The wider study: Clinicians treated patients with ivuxolimab, an agonistic anti-OX40 (CD134) antibody. Patients were dosed intravenously with ivuxolimab at 0.01 to 10 mg/kg every 2 weeks.

Drawing of blood for sampling happened at baseline, at cycle 4 day 1, and at cycle 7 day 1. V was trimmed by 2 bases and J by 8 bases, leaving 20 bases between them. CDR1 is SGHRS, CDR2 YFSETQ, per germline. CDR3 length: 17 residues. TCRdb's table, derived via immunoSEQ multiplex PCR, lists solely in-frame clones and lacks some. Of tens of thousands of clones in the sample, around 86% were seen once. The receptor was derived from an adult with an advanced solid tumor such as melanoma, head and neck, liver or kidney cancer. This chain connects TRBV5-1 to TRBJ1-6; TRBD1 is a possible D gene (5 bases). The input for sequencing was CD4+ or CD8+ T cells sorted from blood, taken in a trial of the OX40 agonist ivuxolimab. The CDR3 region has the DNA TGCGCCAGCAGCTTTGGGTTACCGGGACTGGGGTATTCACCCCTCCACTTT. Translated, it gives CASSFGLPGLGYSPLHF.